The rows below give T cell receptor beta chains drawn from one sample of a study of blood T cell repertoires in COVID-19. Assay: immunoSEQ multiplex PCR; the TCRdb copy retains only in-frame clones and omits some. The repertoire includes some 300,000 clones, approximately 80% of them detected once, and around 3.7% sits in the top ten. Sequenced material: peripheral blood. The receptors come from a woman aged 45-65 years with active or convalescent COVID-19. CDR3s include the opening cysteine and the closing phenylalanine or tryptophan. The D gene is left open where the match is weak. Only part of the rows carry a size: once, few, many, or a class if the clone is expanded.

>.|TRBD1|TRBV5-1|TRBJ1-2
TGCGCCAGCAGCTTGGGCAGGGGGCCCTATGGCTACACCTTC
CASSLGRGPYGYTF
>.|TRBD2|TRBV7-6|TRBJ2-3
TGTGCCAGCAGTGGGGGGCTAGCGGGAGCGGATACGCAGTATTTT
CASSGGLAGADTQYF
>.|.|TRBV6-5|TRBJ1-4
TGTGCCACCCGGAGCCGCCCATCTAATGAAAAACTGTTTTTT
CATRSRPSNEKLFF
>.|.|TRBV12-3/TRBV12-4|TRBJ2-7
TGTGCCAGCACCAGTGACTTCTCCTACGAGCAGTACTTC
CASTSDFSYEQYF
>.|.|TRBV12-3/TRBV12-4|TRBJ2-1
TGTGCCAGCAGTTTAGTCACAAACAATGAGCAGTTCTTC
CASSLVTNNEQFF
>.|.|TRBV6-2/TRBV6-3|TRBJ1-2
TGTGCCAGCAGCTCCCTTATGCGGTCTGGGGGCTACACCTTC
CASSSLMRSGGYTF
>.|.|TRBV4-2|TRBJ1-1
TGTGCCAGCAGCCAAGCAGACAGCCGAGTGAACACTGAAGCTTTCTTT
CASSQADSRVNTEAFF
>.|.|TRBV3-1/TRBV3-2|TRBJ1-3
TGTGCCAGCAGCCAGACACCTGGTGGCAGGGCTGGAAACACCATATATTTT
CASSQTPGGRAGNTIYF
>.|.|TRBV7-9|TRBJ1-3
TGTGCCAGCAGCTCAACGACAGAGGCTGGAAACACCATATATTTT
CASSSTTEAGNTIYF
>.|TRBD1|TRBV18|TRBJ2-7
TGTGCCAGTAGGGGACAGTCCACCTACGAGCAGTACTTC
CASRGQSTYEQYF
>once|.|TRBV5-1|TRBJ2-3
TGCGCCAGCAGAGATTGGGGGGTAACAGATACGCAGTATTTT
CASRDWGVTDTQYF
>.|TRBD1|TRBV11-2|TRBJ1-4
TGTGCCAGCAGCTTCAGGGGGCACAGTGAAAAACTGTTTTTT
CASSFRGHSEKLFF
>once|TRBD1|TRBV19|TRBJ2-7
TGTGCCAGTAGTGGGACAGGGCGCGAGCAGTACTTC
CASSGTGREQYF
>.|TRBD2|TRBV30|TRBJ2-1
TGTGCCTGGAGCCGTGGGACTAGCAGCTACAATGAGCAGTTCTTC
CAWSRGTSSYNEQFF
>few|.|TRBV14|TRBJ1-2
TGTGCCAGCAGCCAATTGGGGCCTGGTACCGATGGCTACACCTTC
CASSQLGPGTDGYTF
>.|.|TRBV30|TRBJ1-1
TGTGCCTGGAGTGTAAGTGTGGTAAGGTACAGCACTGAAGCTTTCTTT
CAWSVSVVRYSTEAFF
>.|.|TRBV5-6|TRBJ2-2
TGTGCCAGCAGCTTGGACCGACTAGTTACCGGGGAGCTGTTTTTT
CASSLDRLVTGELFF
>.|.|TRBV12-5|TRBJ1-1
TGTGCTAGCTCTACAGAATTTGTCACTGAAGCTTTCTTT
CASSTEFVTEAFF
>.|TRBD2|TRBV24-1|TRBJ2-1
TGTGCCACCAGTGATGCGGGAGCCAGCTCCTACAATGAGCAGTTCTTC
CATSDAGASSYNEQFF
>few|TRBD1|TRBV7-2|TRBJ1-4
TGTGCCAGTAAGACAGGGATGGAGGAAAAACTGTTTTTT
CASKTGMEEKLFF
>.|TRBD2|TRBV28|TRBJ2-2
TGTGCCAGCAGTCCCCTCTTCCTGACTAGCGGGAGAGGCACCGGGGAGCTGTTTTTT
CASSPLFLTSGRGTGELFF
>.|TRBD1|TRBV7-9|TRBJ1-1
TGTGCCAGCAGCCCAGACTTAGGGGGCCAACCGGGCACTGAAGCTTTCTTT
CASSPDLGGQPGTEAFF
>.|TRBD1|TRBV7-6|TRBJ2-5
TGTGCCAGCAGCCAGGACAGGGGAAGCGAGACCCAGTACTTC
CASSQDRGSETQYF
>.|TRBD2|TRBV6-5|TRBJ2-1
TGTGCCAGCTCCGTCGACGCGGGAGTCGGAAATGAGCAGTTCTTC
CASSVDAGVGNEQFF